By sample fraction, the clone carrying this TCR beta chain is medium-sized (0.01 to 0.1%). Antigen unknown. This specimen comes from a study of spatial heterogeneity in lung cancer. Study-wide results and limits: One measure, the expanded intratumoral alpha and beta TCR count, tracked tumor mutation counts.

Time point given: sample taken at primary tumor resection. The cohort: under 80 early-stage, untreated non-small cell lung cancer patients. A single record per CDR3 protein comes from TCRdb applying MiXCR to the 5' RACE reads. The table includes 9,500 to 13,000 distinct CDR3 sequences, around 10% detected once. The sequences come from lung tumor tissue, collected at surgery. This sequence was found in a female donor with early-stage non-small cell lung cancer.

This CDR3 reads CASSVSSGEQFF. The DNA of the CDR3 is TGTGCCAGCAGCGTAAGTTCCGGTGAGCAGTTCTTC. The V and J genes are TRBV9 and TRBJ2-1; D gene ambiguous. Germline assignment: CDR1 SGDLS and CDR2 YYNGEE. The CDR3 contains 12 residues. Trimming left V 1 base short and J 9 bases short, with 8 bases between.